This is a list of T cell receptor beta chains from one sample in a study of cytomegalovirus exposure and HLA in healthy donors. TCRdb's copy holds only in-frame clones and misses some; the assay was immunoSEQ multiplex PCR. Of 95,000 to 120,000 clones in the sample, over 75% were seen once. Sequences were obtained from PBMCs. These TCRs come from a woman between 25 and 40 years old in good health and CMV-seropositive. CDR3s leave out the opening cysteine and the closing phenylalanine or tryptophan.

j_call: TRBJ1-1; v_call: TRBV7-6; cdr3_aa: ASSGGQMNTEAF
j_call: TRBJ2-7; v_call: TRBV5-4; cdr3_aa: ASSWTGKSYEQY
j_call: TRBJ1-1; v_call: TRBV19; cdr3_aa: ASSPGGRGYTEAF
j_call: TRBJ1-1; v_call: TRBV4-1; cdr3_aa: ASSPGVTGLMNTEAF
j_call: TRBJ1-5; v_call: TRBV4-1; cdr3_aa: ASSLAGTSAYSNQPQH
j_call: TRBJ2-5; v_call: TRBV19; cdr3_aa: ASRTSGIGTQY
j_call: TRBJ2-3; v_call: TRBV27; cdr3_aa: ASSLSAITDTQY
j_call: TRBJ2-3; v_call: TRBV6-4; cdr3_aa: ASSRLAGNTDTQY
j_call: TRBJ1-6; v_call: TRBV4-1; cdr3_aa: ASSPRGNSPLH
j_call: TRBJ1-3; v_call: TRBV6-5; cdr3_aa: ASSGQVSGNTIY
j_call: TRBJ1-4; v_call: TRBV6-6; cdr3_aa: ASRPTGGTNEKLF